These T cell receptor beta chains were read from a single sample in a study of T-cell memory formation after mild COVID-19. TCRdb analysed the 5' RACE reads with MiXCR anew, one entry per CDR3 protein. The data contain about 400,000 distinct CDR3 sequences, more than 20% of them singletons. Input material: PBMCs or a T cell subset sorted from them (not recorded which). These receptors originate from an adult woman who had mild COVID-19 (a few samples of this study predate the infection). Cell type and time point are not known. CDR3s include the opening cysteine and the closing phenylalanine or tryptophan. Each record gives: D gene, V gene, CDR3 protein. D genes are given only for firm matches.

NA TRBV7-9 CASITSGNTGELFF
NA TRBV21-1 CASSKGTQETQYF
NA TRBV30 CAWSTERNEQFF
TRBD1 TRBV4-1 CASSQIPGTGSEQYF
TRBD1 TRBV7-8 CASSLLGQGAGEAFF
NA TRBV24-1 CATSDLGTREDTQYF
NA TRBV5-1 CASSLEGLNTGELFF
NA TRBV12-3/TRBV12-4 CASSLGRGPNYGYTF
NA TRBV12-3/TRBV12-4 CASRLGTGELFF
NA TRBV30 CAWSAGLAPYEQYF
TRBD1 TRBV3-1 CASGLQGAEEQYF
TRBD2 TRBV11-2 CASRRTSGAQGNEQFF
NA TRBV3-1 CASETRKGVRWTEAFF
NA TRBV20-1 CSAHNAGDTQYF
NA TRBV19 CASSIGTYEQYF
NA TRBV5-6 CASSLVVTQGQFF
TRBD2 TRBV3-1 CASSQAGGTSPYEQYF
NA TRBV7-6 CASSHPGTSISDTQYF
NA TRBV7-2 CASSLGRGSSVYNEQFF
TRBD2 TRBV7-9 CASSLVGSGASYEQYF
NA TRBV27 CASSLEGDGNLYEQYF
NA TRBV12-3/TRBV12-4 CASSWAGLGGGEQFF
TRBD1 TRBV5-1 CASSLGQGVDEQYF
NA TRBV15 CATSSPPAGVPEAFF